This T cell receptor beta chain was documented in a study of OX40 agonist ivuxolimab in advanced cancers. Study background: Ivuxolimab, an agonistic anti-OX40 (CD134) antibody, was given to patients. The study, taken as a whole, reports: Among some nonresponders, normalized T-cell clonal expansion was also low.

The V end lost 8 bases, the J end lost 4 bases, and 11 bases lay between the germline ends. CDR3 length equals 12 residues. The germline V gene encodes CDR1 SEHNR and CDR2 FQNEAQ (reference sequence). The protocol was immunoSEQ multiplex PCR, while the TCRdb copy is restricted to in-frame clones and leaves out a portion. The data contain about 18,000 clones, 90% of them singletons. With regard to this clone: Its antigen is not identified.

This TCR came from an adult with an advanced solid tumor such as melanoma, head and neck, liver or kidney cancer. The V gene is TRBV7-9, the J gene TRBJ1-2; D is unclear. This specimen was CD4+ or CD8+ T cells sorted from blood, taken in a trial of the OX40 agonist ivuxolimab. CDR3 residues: CASRRGVYGYTF. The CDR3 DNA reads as TGTGCCAGCCGCCGTGGGGTCTATGGCTACACCTTC.